This T cell receptor (beta chain) was recovered during a study of PD-1 blockade in classical Hodgkin lymphoma. Profiled with immunoSEQ multiplex PCR; TCRdb holds only in-frame clones, not every one. Of tens of thousands of clones listed, more than 80% are singletons. All trial patients relapsed after autologous stem cell transplantation. The CDR3 spans 15 residues. V lost 5 bases to trimming and J lost 4 bases, with 15 bases between them. Per germline, CDR1 SGHVS and CDR2 FNYEAQ. This clone was seen more than once but under ten times. The clonotype comes from a human donor with classical Hodgkin lymphoma. V and J are TRBV7-6 and TRBJ1-3; D remains ambiguous. Sequenced material: peripheral blood mononuclear cells (PBMCs), taken at baseline. The CDR3 DNA follows: TGTGCCAGCAGCCAGGACCTAAGCTCGGGAAACACCATATATTTT. Translated, it gives CASSQDLSSGNTIYF.